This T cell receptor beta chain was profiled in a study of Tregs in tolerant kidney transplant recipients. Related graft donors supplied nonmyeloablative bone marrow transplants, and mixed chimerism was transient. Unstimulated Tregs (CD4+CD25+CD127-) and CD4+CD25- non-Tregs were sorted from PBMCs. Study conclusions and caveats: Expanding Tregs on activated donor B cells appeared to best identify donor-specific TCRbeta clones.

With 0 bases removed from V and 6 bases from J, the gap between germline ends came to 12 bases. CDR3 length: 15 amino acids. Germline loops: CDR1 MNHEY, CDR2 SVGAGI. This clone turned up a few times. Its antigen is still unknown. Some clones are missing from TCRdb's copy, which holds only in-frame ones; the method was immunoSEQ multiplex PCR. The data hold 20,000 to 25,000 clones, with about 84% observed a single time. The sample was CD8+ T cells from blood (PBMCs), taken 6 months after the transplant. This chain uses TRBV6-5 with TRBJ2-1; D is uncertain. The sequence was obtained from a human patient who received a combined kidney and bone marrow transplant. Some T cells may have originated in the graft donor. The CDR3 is CASSYSASMLNEQFF. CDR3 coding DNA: TGTGCCAGCAGTTACTCGGCTAGTATGCTCAATGAGCAGTTCTTC.